This T cell receptor beta chain came from a study of graft-versus-host responses after intestinal transplantation. Trimming stripped 0 bases from V and 3 bases from J, with 13 bases between. The CDR3 loop spans 16 amino acids. Per germline, CDR1 SGHRS and CDR2 YFSETQ. Comments on this clone: Its antigen is not identified.

Generated by immunoSEQ multiplex PCR, the TCRdb table keeps only in-frame clones and is missing some. The repertoire holds roughly 97,000 clones, with 91% as singletons. The chain couples TRBV5-1 to TRBJ2-1, with unresolved D. This material consisted of unstimulated CD4+ T cells sorted from spleen or lymph node cells, taken before transplant. The clonotype was recovered from a human donor who was the organ donor for an intestinal transplant. The CDR3 DNA reads as TGCGCCAGCAGCTTGGACGGAGCAACAAACTACAATGAGCAGTTCTTC. Amino acid sequence: CASSLDGATNYNEQFF. Using reference TRBV5-1 and TRBJ2-1 for the parts outside the CDR3, the full variable domain is KAGVTQTPRYLIKTRGQQVTLSCSPISGHRSVSWYQQTPGQGLQFLFEYFSETQRNKGNFPGRFSGRQFSNSRSEMNVSTLELGDSALYLCASSLDGATNYNEQFFGPGTRLTVL.